One and the same sample provided the 6 T cell receptor beta chains below, sequenced in a study of CD8+ T cells in alopecia areata. Investigators isolated RNA and reverse transcribed it into cDNA to act as the sequencing template. Data came from immunoSEQ multiplex PCR; TCRdb stores just in-frame clones and leaves some out. The table shows approximately 200,000 clones, with around 56% occurring only once. Described treatment: oral pan-JAK inhibitor, 5-10 mg twice daily. The input for sequencing was CD4+ T cells sorted from blood, taken at week 4, from a patient treated with tofacitinib. These receptors originate from a human donor with alopecia areata.

The V and J genes are TRBV18 and TRBJ1-1; no definite D call. This CDR3 has 14 residues. From germline, CDR1 is KGHSH and CDR2 LQKENI. The V and J ends lost 2 bases and 4 bases respectively, with 11 bases between them. Written as DNA, the CDR3 is TGTGCCAGCTCACCAAATCTCATGGGCACTGAAGCTTTCTTT. Protein: CASSPNLMGTEAFF.

V usage is TRBV18 and J usage is TRBJ2-2; tentatively, D is TRBD2 (5 bases). This CDR3 has 16 residues. With 3 bases removed from V and 3 bases from J, the gap between germline ends came to 14 bases. Germline V gives CDR1 KGHSH, CDR2 LQKENI. CDR3 bases: TGTGCCAGCTCACCTACTTCGCGGGTAGACACCGGGGAGCTGTTTTTT. Its translation: CASSPTSRVDTGELFF.

Of note for this clone: The sample has other DNA sequences that encode this CDR3 too. J is TRBJ2-7 and V is TRBV30, with 9 positions matching TRBD1. The CDR3 runs 14 residues. With 3 bases clipped from V and 1 base from J, the junction kept 4 bases outside the gene matches. Germline values: CDR1 GTSNPN, CDR2 SVGIG (reference sequence). The CDR3: CAWSRDRGSYEQYF. DNA for the CDR3: TGTGCCTGGAGCCGAGACAGGGGGTCCTACGAGCAGTACTTC. The full variable domain, with the rest looked up from reference TRBV30 and TRBJ2-7, is SQTIHQWPATLVQPVGSPLSLECTVEGTSNPNLYWYRQAAGRGLQLLFYSVGIGQISSEVPQNLSASRPQDRQFILSSKKLLLSDSGFYLCAWSRDRGSYEQYFGPGTRLTVT.

This clone was found a few times. Different DNA sequences within this sample yield the same CDR3. The V gene is TRBV18, the J gene TRBJ2-7; 10 nucleotides agree with TRBD1. The CDR3 runs 14 residues. CDR1 and CDR2 from the germline V gene are KGHSH and LQKENI. V shed 1 base and J 3 bases; nucleotides not matched to a gene: 0. The CDR3 region has the DNA TGTGCCAGCTCACCACGGACAGGGGGCTACGAGCAGTACTTC. This translates into CASSPRTGGYEQYF.

This clone appeared once. The rearrangement joins TRBV30 to TRBJ1-5; D perhaps matches TRBD1 (6 bases). Trimming stripped 0 bases from V and 4 bases from J, with 13 bases between. CDR3 length: 15 residues. Germline V lookup: CDR1 GTSNPN, CDR2 SVGIG (reference sequence). This CDR3 is CAWSVGGPFNQPQHF. The CDR3 bases are TGTGCCTGGAGTGTCGGGGGGCCCTTTAATCAGCCCCAGCATTTT.

The chain employs TRBV6-4 and TRBJ1-1; D gene uncertain. The CDR3 has 14 residues. The germline V gene has CDR1 MRHNA and CDR2 SNTAGT. The V end was cut by 8 bases, the J end by 1 base, with 14 bases between. CDR3 DNA sequence: TGTGCCAGCCGCTTCGGTCCGGGGAACACTGAAGCTTTCTTT. It translates to CASRFGPGNTEAFF.